This TCR beta chain is from a study of T cells in Graves' hyperthyroidism and ophthalmopathy. The CDR3 sequence is 14 residues long. Remarks on this clonotype: One junction end disagrees with the germline gene, perhaps due to a read error.

TCR beta CDR3 region amplification was performed from RNA transcripts. Initially, a first-round RT-PCR of the TCR CDR3 employed the HTBI primer set. TCRdb fed the multiplex PCR reads into MiXCR, producing one record per CDR3 protein. The sample has hundreds of thousands of distinct CDR3 sequences, about 20% seen once. Using around 10 ml of fresh peripheral blood, PBMCs were prepared. The chain couples TRBV12-3 or TRBV12-4 to TRBJ2-2, with D perhaps matching TRBD2 (5 bases). Specimen: blood. The origin of this receptor is a young man with Graves' ophthalmopathy. The CDR3 bases are TGTGTCAGCAGGATCGGGGTTAACACCGGGGAGCTGTTTTTT. It encodes CVSRIGVNTGELFF.